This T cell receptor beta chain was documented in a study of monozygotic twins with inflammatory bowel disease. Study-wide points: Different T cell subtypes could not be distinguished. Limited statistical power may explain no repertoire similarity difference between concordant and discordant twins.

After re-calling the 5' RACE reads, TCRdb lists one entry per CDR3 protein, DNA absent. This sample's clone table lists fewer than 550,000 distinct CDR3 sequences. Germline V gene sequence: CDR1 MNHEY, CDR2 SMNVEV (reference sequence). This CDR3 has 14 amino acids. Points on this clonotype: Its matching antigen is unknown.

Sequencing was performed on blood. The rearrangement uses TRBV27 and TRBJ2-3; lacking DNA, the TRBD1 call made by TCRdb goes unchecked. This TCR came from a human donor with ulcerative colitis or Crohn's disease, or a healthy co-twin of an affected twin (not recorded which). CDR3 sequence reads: CASSSRQGADTQYF.